This TCR beta chain was recovered during a study of cytomegalovirus exposure and HLA in healthy donors. Findings of the study overall: A highly shared variant cluster was judged a likely technical artifact. The classifier reportedly diagnosed cytomegalovirus status with high sensitivity and specificity. When analyzed later, the rates of TCR association showed variation by HLA locus, with DRB1 the most and HLA-C the fewest.

The V and J ends lost 1 base and 3 bases, in that order; junction bases with no gene match: 2. Germline V lookup: CDR1 LNHDA, CDR2 SQIVND (reference sequence). The CDR3 extends over 15 amino acids. Amplification used 60 Vbeta primers and 13 Jbeta primers. Generated by immunoSEQ multiplex PCR, the TCRdb table keeps only in-frame clones and is missing some. Altogether approximately 170,000 clones are present, about three quarters being singletons, with the ten largest covering 4.7%. Regarding this clone: As yet, its antigen is unknown.

The receptor's source is a man between 18 and 29 years old in good health and CMV-seropositive. The chain links TRBV19 to TRBJ2-2; 7 bases are shared with TRBD2. The sample was PBMCs. Written as DNA, the CDR3 is TGTGCCAGTAGTATAGGCGGGAGTTACACCGGGGAGCTGTTTTTT. This codes for CASSIGGSYTGELFF.